One and the same sample provided the 29 T cell receptor beta chains below, sequenced in a study of shared T cell receptors in the human thymus. Generated by immunoSEQ multiplex PCR, the TCRdb table keeps only in-frame clones and is missing some. The repertoire holds under 850,000 clones, with 88% as singletons. The data also belong to a second study, concerning human thymus T cells.

Sequences were obtained from thymocytes. The source is a boy under three years old with a congenital heart defect.

The chain employs TRBV4-1 and TRBJ2-2, with 12 bases that match TRBD2. The CDR3 covers 16 residues. V trimming: 0 bases; J trimming: 8 bases; junction bases outside the gene matches: 4. Germline CDR1 MGHRA, CDR2 YSYEKL. CDR3 nucleotides: TGCGCCAGCAGCCAAGAGACTAGCGGGAGTCTTGGGGAGCTGTTTTTT. Translating it yields CASSQETSGSLGELFF.

V usage is TRBV9 and J usage is TRBJ1-2; a possible D gene is TRBD1 (5 bases). The CDR3 is made up of 14 amino acids. Per germline, CDR1 SGDLS and CDR2 YYNGEE. Trimming removed 7 bases at V and 2 bases at J, with 15 bases between. The CDR3 spells CASGGVRDNYGYTF. CDR3 DNA sequence: TGTGCCAGCGGGGGGGTCCGGGACAACTATGGCTACACCTTC.

This chain uses TRBV28 with TRBJ2-2; 16 bases match TRBD2. CDR1 is MDHEN, CDR2 SYDVKM, per germline. The CDR3 contains 21 residues. The junction had 8 bases not matched to a gene; V was cut back by 0 bases and J by 1 base. This CDR3 reads CASSLCPKGLAGGGNTGELFF. The CDR3 DNA follows: TGTGCCAGCAGTTTATGCCCAAAGGGACTAGCGGGAGGGGGGAACACCGGGGAGCTGTTTTTT.

The CDR3 coding sequence is TGTGCCAGCAGCTTACGCCCCGGGACTAGCGGGAGGGGTGAGCAGTTCTTC. Translating it yields CASSLRPGTSGRGEQFF. The chain joins TRBV5-4 to TRBJ2-1; the match to TRBD2 covers 16 bases. Trimming cost V 2 bases and J 9 bases; bases outside gene matches: 8. The CDR3 is 17 amino acids. Germline values: CDR1 SGHNT, CDR2 YYREEE (reference sequence). The whole variable domain, remainder taken from reference TRBV5-4 and TRBJ2-1, is ETGVTQSPTHLIKTRGQQVTLRCSSQSGHNTVSWYQQALGQGPQFIFQYYREEENGRGNFPPRFSGLQFPNYSSELNVNALELDDSALYLCASSLRPGTSGRGEQFFGPGTRLTVL.

The V and J genes are TRBV12-5 and TRBJ2-1, with a possible D match to TRBD1 (5 bases). With 5 bases removed from V and 7 bases from J, the gap between germline ends came to 18 bases. The CDR3 contains 15 residues. Germline-derived CDR1 and CDR2 are LGHNT and FRNRAP. In DNA form, the CDR3 reads TGTGCTAGTGGTCCCAAGACCCAGGGTGAAAATGAGCAGTTCTTC. Translating gives CASGPKTQGENEQFF.

This rearrangement joins TRBV6-1 to TRBJ2-7; D perhaps matches TRBD2 (5 bases). The CDR3 covers 14 residues. Trimming shortened V by 5 bases and J by 3 bases, and 14 bases separated the two germline ends. Germline V gives CDR1 MNHNS, CDR2 SASEGT. CDR3 DNA sequence: TGTGCCAGCAGTTGGCGGACTCCCCGCTACGAGCAGTACTTC. Amino acid sequence: CASSWRTPRYEQYF.

In its sample, this clone was seen once. The chain combines TRBV4-1 with TRBJ1-2; 8 bases match TRBD1. This CDR3 region has 15 residues. Germline-derived CDR1 and CDR2 are MGHRA and YSYEKL. The junction had 9 bases not matched to a gene; V was cut back by 1 base and J by 8 bases. Here the CDR3 DNA reads TGCGCCAGCAGCCAAGGGGGCAGGGGGCGTAACGGCTACACCTTC. Translated: CASSQGGRGRNGYTF.

The rearrangement uses TRBV4-3 and TRBJ2-1; D gene uncertain. The V end was cut by 4 bases, the J end by 5 bases, with 30 bases between. This CDR3 comprises 20 residues. The V gene's germline CDR1 is LGHNA and CDR2 YSLEER. DNA for the CDR3: TGCGCCAGCAGCCCAAACCATCCCGCCCCGTTCTATTTAATTCACAATGAGCAGTTCTTC. Protein: CASSPNHPAPFYLIHNEQFF.

V usage is TRBV10-1 and J usage is TRBJ2-7, with TRBD2 matching over 16 bases. V shed 8 bases and J 6 bases; nucleotides not matched to a gene: 10. The CDR3 spans 16 residues. Germline-derived CDR1 and CDR2 are WNHNN and SYGVQD (reference sequence). This chain's CDR3 is CASGGLAGGPPGEQYF. The CDR3 coding sequence is TGCGCCAGCGGGGGACTAGCGGGAGGGCCACCGGGCGAGCAGTACTTC.

The J gene is TRBJ2-1, the V gene TRBV12-5; TRBD2 is a possible D gene (5 bases). Deletions cut 2 bases from V and 2 bases from J, with 25 bases between. The CDR3 totals 20 residues. Per germline, CDR1 LGHNT and CDR2 FRNRAP. The DNA of the CDR3 is TGTGCTAGTGGTTTGCCTAAGGGCGGCTCGGAGGCCGCCACCTACAATGAGCAGTTCTTC. It yields the protein CASGLPKGGSEAATYNEQFF.

V gene TRBV4-1 combines with J gene TRBJ1-1; TRBD1 might be the D (6 bases). Germline assignment: CDR1 MGHRA and CDR2 YSYEKL. This CDR3 has 17 amino acids. V was cut by 3 bases and J by 6 bases, with 23 bases left in between. The CDR3 DNA reads as TGCGCCAGCAGCCATCCCGACCCAGGGGCCCCTGGGGCTGAAGCTTTCTTT. Protein product: CASSHPDPGAPGAEAFF.

This chain connects TRBV5-6 to TRBJ1-1; unclear D gene. V dropped 4 bases and J dropped 1 base, with 5 bases sitting between them. Per germline, CDR1 SGHDT and CDR2 YYEEEE. This CDR3 is 12 amino acids long. Here the CDR3 reads CASSPKNTEAFF. For the CDR3, the DNA is TGTGCCAGCAGCCCTAAGAACACTGAAGCTTTCTTT.

The CDR3 protein is CASSQDGKQLRGYTF. For the CDR3, the DNA is TGCGCCAGCAGCCAAGATGGTAAACAACTGCGGGGCTACACCTTC. The J gene is TRBJ1-2, the V gene TRBV4-3; no firm D call. Trimming left V 0 bases short and J 8 bases short, with 16 bases between. This CDR3 has 15 residues. The germline CDR1 and CDR2 sequences are LGHNA and YSLEER.

This chain links TRBV20-1 with TRBJ2-1; D not certain. CDR1 and CDR2 (germline): DFQATT, SNEGSKA (reference sequence). Between the trimmed V and J ends, which lost 3 bases and 8 bases, there was a span of 8 bases. This CDR3 spans 11 amino acids. The CDR3 sequence is CSASRRDEQFF. In nucleotides, the CDR3 is TGCAGTGCTAGCCGTCGCGATGAGCAGTTCTTC.

The genes are TRBV4-3 and TRBJ2-5; TRBD1 is a possible D gene (6 bases). The CDR3 covers 15 residues. Germline V lookup: CDR1 LGHNA, CDR2 YSLEER. V was clipped by 1 base and J by 1 base, with 10 bases between them. CDR3 coding DNA: TGCGCCAGCAGCCAAGTATGGGGGCGCCAAGAGACCCAGTACTTC. The encoded protein is CASSQVWGRQETQYF.

The V call is TRBV2, the J call TRBJ2-1; 16 bases line up with TRBD2. Germline CDR1 reads SNHLY; CDR2 reads FYNNEI. The CDR3 totals 15 residues. V lost 6 bases, J lost 8 bases, and 4 bases stayed unmatched. CDR3 region: CASRLGTSGRDEQFF. Written as DNA, the CDR3 is TGTGCCAGCAGGCTCGGGACTAGCGGGAGGGATGAGCAGTTCTTC.

V and J are TRBV5-5 and TRBJ2-2; D is perhaps TRBD2 (6 bases). The germline V gene has CDR1 SGHKS and CDR2 YYEKEE (reference sequence). V lost 1 base and J lost 4, with 14 bases in between. This CDR3 is 16 amino acids long. The CDR3 DNA sequence: TGTGCCAGCAGCTTGCGCGGAGGGAGTATCACCGGGGAGCTGTTTTTT. Its translation is CASSLRGGSITGELFF. Looking up the rest from reference TRBV5-5 and TRBJ2-2 gives the full variable domain: DAGVTQSPTHLIKTRGQQVTLRCSPISGHKSVSWYQQVLGQGPQFIFQYYEKEERGRGNFPDRFSARQFPNYSSELNVNALLLGDSALYLCASSLRGGSITGELFFGEGSRLTVL.

This clone appeared once. The chain links TRBV11-2 to TRBJ2-1; D is uncertain. CDR3 length equals 13 residues. Per the germline V gene, CDR1 is SGHAT and CDR2 is FQNNGV. Deletions cut 2 bases from V and 4 bases from J, with 6 bases between. Here the CDR3 reads CASSLKLYNEQFF. CDR3 nucleotides: TGTGCCAGCAGCTTAAAACTTTACAATGAGCAGTTCTTC.

The chain links TRBV5-6 to TRBJ2-5, with TRBD1 matching 9 bases. The CDR3 loop spans 17 amino acids. Trimming cost V 4 bases and J 1 base; bases outside gene matches: 11. Germline CDR1 SGHDT, CDR2 YYEEEE. The CDR3 protein is CASSPWFRDRVQETQYF. For the CDR3, the DNA is TGTGCCAGCAGCCCATGGTTCCGGGACAGGGTCCAAGAGACCCAGTACTTC.

The chain carries TRBV5-4 and TRBJ2-1; TRBD1 matches 10 bases. V shed 4 bases, J shed 6 bases, and the junction held 7 bases outside the gene matches. The CDR3 runs 15 residues. The V gene's germline CDR1 is SGHNT and CDR2 YYREEE (reference sequence). CDR3 DNA sequence: TGTGCCAGCAGCGGCGGACAGGGGGAAGTCAATGAGCAGTTCTTC. It specifies CASSGGQGEVNEQFF.

The rearrangement joins TRBV4-2 to TRBJ2-3; TRBD2 matches 12 bases. The CDR3 sequence is 18 residues long. V lost 1 base to trimming and J lost 3 bases; unmatched junction nucleotides: 8. Germline assignment: CDR1 LGHNA and CDR2 YNFKEQ. CDR3 bases: TGTGCCAGCAGCCAAGGACCCCCTAGCGGGAGGGCAACAGATACGCAGTATTTT. Translation: CASSQGPPSGRATDTQYF.

The table lists this clone with a few counts. The chain links TRBV13 to TRBJ2-3, with 11 nucleotides matching TRBD2. Germline V gene sequence: CDR1 PRHDT, CDR2 FYEKMQ (reference sequence). The ends lost 8 bases at V and 7 bases at J; junction bases unmatched: 8. The CDR3 has 14 residues. CDR3 region: CASRRLAGNYTQYF. CDR3 in DNA: TGTGCCAGCCGGCGACTAGCGGGGAACTATACGCAGTATTTT.

This chain joins TRBV30 and TRBJ2-4, with TRBD2 as a possible D gene (7 bases). The V and J ends lost 0 bases and 0 bases respectively, with 18 bases between them. The CDR3 consists of 18 residues. Germline CDR1 and CDR2: GTSNPN and SVGIG (reference sequence). This chain's CDR3 is CAWSVGGRGLSAKNIQYF. CDR3 coding DNA: TGTGCCTGGAGTGTAGGGGGGAGGGGCCTTTCAGCCAAAAACATTCAGTACTTC. The whole variable domain, filled in from reference TRBV30 and TRBJ2-4, reads SQTIHQWPATLVQPVGSPLSLECTVEGTSNPNLYWYRQAAGRGLQLLFYSVGIGQISSEVPQNLSASRPQDRQFILSSKKLLLSDSGFYLCAWSVGGRGLSAKNIQYFGAGTRLSVL.

V is TRBV6-5 and J is TRBJ2-7; no clear D gene. V dropped 0 bases and J dropped 5 bases, with 17 bases sitting between them. The CDR3 has 16 amino acids. CDR1 is MNHEY, CDR2 SVGAGI, per germline. In DNA, the CDR3 is TGTGCCAGCAGTTACTCGACACTGGGCATCACCCACGAGCAGTACTTC. Translation: CASSYSTLGITHEQYF.

V usage is TRBV30 and J usage is TRBJ1-1; 10 bases fit TRBD1. CDR3 size: 16 residues. CDR1 is GTSNPN, CDR2 SVGIG, per germline (reference sequence). V shed 1 base and J 3 bases; nucleotides not matched to a gene: 8. The CDR3 DNA reads TGTGCCTGGAGTGAACCGGGACAGGGGCGCGACACTGAAGCTTTCTTT. Translating gives CAWSEPGQGRDTEAFF. The complete variable domain, with remaining parts taken from reference TRBV30 and TRBJ1-1, reads SQTIHQWPATLVQPVGSPLSLECTVEGTSNPNLYWYRQAAGRGLQLLFYSVGIGQISSEVPQNLSASRPQDRQFILSSKKLLLSDSGFYLCAWSEPGQGRDTEAFFGQGTRLTVV.

Here the CDR3 reads CASSPDPPPQASNQPQHF. The DNA for the CDR3 is TGTGCCAGCAGTCCAGACCCCCCTCCGCAGGCTAGCAATCAGCCCCAGCATTTT. The V call is TRBV27, the J call TRBJ1-5; D is undetermined. Germline lookup yields CDR1 MNHEY and CDR2 SMNVEV (reference sequence). The CDR3 has 18 amino acids. V was trimmed by 5 bases and J by 0 bases, leaving 20 bases between them.

This chain uses TRBV7-9 with TRBJ1-2; D perhaps matches TRBD1 (6 bases). Germline V gene sequence: CDR1 SEHNR, CDR2 FQNEAQ (reference sequence). This CDR3 region has 14 residues. V lost 4 bases, J lost 4 bases, and 13 bases lay in between. CDR3 region: CASSSSDRSYGYTF. The CDR3 DNA is TGTGCCAGCAGCTCCTCAGACAGGTCCTATGGCTACACCTTC. Full variable domain (rest looked up from reference TRBV7-9 and TRBJ1-2): DTGVSQNPRHKITKRGQNVTFRCDPISEHNRLYWYRQTLGQGPEFLTYFQNEAQLEKSRLLSDRFSAERPKGSFSTLEIQRTEQGDSAMYLCASSSSDRSYGYTFGSGTRLTVV.

This clone was counted a single time. Other DNA sequences of this sample code for an identical CDR3. J is TRBJ2-7 and V is TRBV5-6, with TRBD2 matching 8 bases. With 4 bases clipped from V and 1 base from J, the junction kept 10 bases outside the gene matches. The CDR3 runs to 16 residues. Germline values: CDR1 SGHDT, CDR2 YYEEEE. CDR3 sequence reads: CASSLAWLAGSYEQYF. CDR3 coding DNA: TGTGCCAGCAGCCTGGCCTGGCTAGCGGGTTCCTACGAGCAGTACTTC. The variable domain in full, completed from reference TRBV5-6 and TRBJ2-7, reads DAGVTQSPTHLIKTRGQQVTLRCSPKSGHDTVSWYQQALGQGPQFIFQYYEEEERQRGNFPDRFSGHQFPNYSSELNVNALLLGDSALYLCASSLAWLAGSYEQYFGPGTRLTVT.

The V gene is TRBV2, the J gene TRBJ2-7; 7 nucleotides align to TRBD1. J gave up 3 bases and V 10 bases, and 9 bases lay outside the gene matches. Germline values: CDR1 SNHLY, CDR2 FYNNEI. The CDR3 is 13 amino acids. The chain's CDR3 is CATGDSSNYEQYF. CDR3 coding DNA: TGTGCCACCGGGGACAGCTCTAACTACGAGCAGTACTTC.